This TCR beta chain was captured in a study of blood T cell repertoires in COVID-19. As for the study in general: Some COVID-19 samples were acute and others convalescent; all came from the United States, Italy and Spain.

The trim removed 5 bases at V and 0 bases at J, leaving 9 bases unmatched. This CDR3 has 16 residues. From germline, CDR1 is SNHLY and CDR2 FYNNEI. Data came from immunoSEQ multiplex PCR; TCRdb stores just in-frame clones and leaves some out. This sample carries about 440,000 clones, nearly 90% of them seen once, and the ten largest clones take under 2%. The J gene is TRBJ1-2, the V gene TRBV2, with 7 positions matching TRBD1. The TCR originated in a woman aged 18-30 years with acute COVID-19. Specimen: PBMCs or T cells enriched from blood (not recorded which). CDR3 protein: CASSLEGAIPNYGYTF. DNA of the CDR3: TGTGCCAGCAGTTTGGAGGGGGCCATACCTAACTATGGCTACACCTTC.